Shown below are 2 T cell receptor beta chains from a single sample sequenced in a study of T cells in Graves' hyperthyroidism and ophthalmopathy. RNA transcripts were the template for amplifying TCR beta CDR3 regions. With the HTBI primer set, the TCR CDR3 went through a first round of RT-PCR. Each CDR3 protein gets one entry after TCRdb re-called the multiplex PCR reads with MiXCR. The table has hundreds of thousands of distinct CDR3 sequences, roughly 15% seen once. Sequencing was done on a sample of blood. The receptors were sampled from a woman in her 50s with Graves' ophthalmopathy.

This clonotype has ten or more counts. The genes are TRBV7-2 and TRBJ2-3; unclear D gene. The CDR3 has 14 residues. Germline CDR1 and CDR2: SGHTA and FQGNSA. The V end lost 7 bases, the J end lost 5 bases, and 16 bases lay between the germline ends. The CDR3 here is CASTNSKWGDTQYF. CDR3 sequence (DNA): TGTGCCAGCACCAACTCCAAGTGGGGAGATACGCAGTATTTT.

This clonotype has ten or more counts. The V gene is TRBV20-1, the J gene TRBJ2-1; D is undetermined. Germline V lookup: CDR1 DFQATT, CDR2 SNEGSKA (reference sequence). The CDR3 totals 12 residues. The V end was cut by 6 bases, the J end by 6 bases, with 12 bases between. The CDR3 protein is CSANKIPNEQFF. The CDR3 DNA reads as TGCAGTGCGAACAAGATCCCCAATGAGCAGTTCTTC.